These 19 T cell receptor beta chains were sequenced from one sample in a study of molecular identifiers for immune sequencing clone quantification. TCRdb re-called the PCR reads with MiXCR, one entry per CDR3 protein. The sample has around 300,000 distinct CDR3 sequences, roughly a quarter seen once. The sequencing input was naive CD8+ T cells from blood, with Jurkat cell RNA spiked in. As to subset: FACS-sorted CD8+CD4-CCR7+CD45RA+ naive T cells. The origin of the receptors is a human donor in good health. Some libraries in this study had Jurkat cell RNA spiked in.

A word on this clonotype: One base away lies a much larger clone, so this may be a sequencing read error. The chain employs TRBV5-1 and TRBJ2-3; 10 positions agree with TRBD1. This CDR3 is 16 amino acids long. The germline gives CDR1 SGHRS, CDR2 YFSETQ. The CDR3 loop reads CDSSLGTGVGVDTQYF. The CDR3 DNA follows: TGCGACAGCAGCCTCGGGACAGGGGTTGGAGTAGATACGCAGTATTTT.

This clonotype was counted many times. The CDR3 bases are TGCAGCGAGAAGACTAGCGGGAACACTGTGCAGTTCTTC. Its translation: CSEKTSGNTVQFF. V gene TRBV29-1 combines with J gene TRBJ2-1, with 11 bases matching TRBD2. Germline V CDR1 and CDR2: SQVTM, ANQGSEA. The V and J ends lost 7 bases and 12 bases, in that order; junction bases with no gene match: 11. The CDR3 covers 13 residues.

This clonotype occurred many times. The J gene is TRBJ2-7, the V gene TRBV6-1, with D possibly matching TRBD2 (6 bases). This CDR3 is built from 15 residues. Trimming cost V 2 bases and J 3 bases, with 14 bases left between them. Germline V gives CDR1 MNHNS, CDR2 SASEGT. The CDR3 spells CASSEYGEEYYEQYF. As DNA, the CDR3 is TGTGCCAGCAGTGAATATGGGGAGGAATACTACGAGCAGTACTTC.

CDR3 region: CASSLGQGITGYTF. DNA for the CDR3: TGTGCCAGCAGTTTAGGGCAGGGGATCACTGGCTACACCTTC. The chain recombines TRBV27 with TRBJ1-2; TRBD1 might be the D (6 bases). The CDR3 consists of 14 residues. V was clipped by 2 bases and J by 7 bases, with 14 bases between them. Germline V gene data show CDR1 as MNHEY and CDR2 as SMNVEV (reference sequence).

The chain carries TRBV19 and TRBJ2-3; a weak D match, TRBD1 (5 bases). This CDR3 region has 15 residues. Germline V lookup: CDR1 LNHDA, CDR2 SQIVND (reference sequence). V was trimmed by 2 bases and J by 2 bases, leaving 11 bases between them. The CDR3 region has the DNA TGTGCCAGTAGTATATACCTGGGGCACACAGATACGCAGTATTTT. Its translation: CASSIYLGHTDTQYF.

Concerning this clonotype itself: A much bigger clone sits one base away, suggesting this may be a read error. This chain uses TRBV7-2 with TRBJ2-7; D unclear. V was cut by 3 bases and J by 3 bases, with 12 bases left in between. The germline CDR1 and CDR2 sequences are SGHTA and FQGNSA. The CDR3 loop spans 14 amino acids. CDR3 in amino acids: CASSLFGSDYEQYF. The CDR3 DNA follows: TGTGCCAGCAGCTTGTTCGGGTCGGACTACGAGCAGTACTTC.

As regards this clonotype: A much larger clone sits a single nucleotide away, making a read error possible. The chain is built from TRBV4-3 and TRBJ1-2; D is unresolved. The CDR3 has 16 residues. Germline-derived CDR1 and CDR2 are LGHNA and YSLEER. The CDR3 protein is CASSQDVKGGIYGYNF. CDR3 in DNA: TGCGCCAGCAGCCAAGATGTAAAGGGAGGGATCTATGGCTACAACTTC.

The chain links TRBV7-2 to TRBJ1-1; 9 bases align to TRBD1. This CDR3 has 16 amino acids. With V trimmed by 4 bases and J by 9 bases, 15 bases remained unmatched. Germline values: CDR1 SGHTA, CDR2 FQGNSA. For the CDR3, the DNA is TGTGCCAGCAGCTCCCGGGACAGGGCAAGAGATACGCAAGCTTTCTTT. Amino acids: CASSSRDRARDTQAFF.

V and J are TRBV19 and TRBJ2-7; D gene uncertain. Germline-derived CDR1 and CDR2 are LNHDA and SQIVND (reference sequence). This CDR3 spans 14 amino acids. Trimming pared 7 bases from V and 1 base from J, leaving 14 bases between. Here the CDR3 reads CASKIQHESYEQYF. The DNA for the CDR3 is TGTGCCAGTAAGATTCAGCATGAATCCTACGAGCAGTACTTC.

For this clonotype: A much larger clone lies one base from this, so it may be a read error. The chain joins TRBV6-2 or TRBV6-3 to TRBJ1-5, with TRBD1 as a possible D gene (5 bases). Looked up from germline, CDR1 is MNHEY and CDR2 is SVGEGT. This CDR3 has 15 residues. The chain's CDR3 is CVSRGIMQSNQPQHF. The CDR3, as DNA: TGTGTCAGTAGGGGAATCATGCAAAGCAATCAGCCCCAGCATTTT.

With regard to this clonotype: Possible read error: a much larger clone is one base away. The chain recombines TRBV5-3 with TRBJ2-6; 9 nucleotides match TRBD2. TRBV5-3 is placed among ORFs of uncertain function. Losses at the gene ends were 8 bases for V and 1 base for J; bases not matched to a gene: 10. The CDR3 has 17 amino acids. The CDR3 is CASGLSGGGSGANVLTF. CDR3 nucleotides: TGTGCCAGCGGCCTTAGCGGGGGCGGGTCTGGGGCCAACGTCCTGACTTTC.

This clonotype occurred many times. The chain uses TRBV9 and TRBJ2-2, with 11 bases lining up with TRBD2. The V and J ends lost 3 bases and 1 base, in that order; junction bases with no gene match: 8. The CDR3 length is 18 residues. CDR1 SGDLS and CDR2 YYNGEE come from the germline V gene. The DNA of the CDR3 is TGTGCCAGCAGCGAACCTAGCGGGGGGCCGCAGAACACCGGGGAGCTGTTTTTT. This translates into CASSEPSGGPQNTGELFF.

This clonotype turned up a few times. This rearrangement joins TRBV28 to TRBJ2-2; perhaps TRBD1 as D (6 bases). V shed 5 bases and J shed 4 bases, with 11 bases lying between them. CDR3 size: 14 residues. CDR1 and CDR2 from the germline V gene are MDHEN and SYDVKM. CDR3 in amino acids: CASSPRTATGELFF. The CDR3 bases are TGTGCCAGCAGTCCCAGGACAGCCACCGGGGAGCTGTTTTTT.

This clonotype was seen more than once but under ten times. The rearrangement joins TRBV11-1 to TRBJ2-1; D might be TRBD2 (6 bases). The CDR3 extends over 14 amino acids. Germline CDR1 SGHAT, CDR2 FQDESV (reference sequence). The V gene lost 1 base and the J gene lost 8 bases, with 12 bases spanning the gap. The CDR3 region has the DNA TGTGCCAGCAGCTTAGGACGGGACTTCCATGAGCAGTTCTTC. Translating gives CASSLGRDFHEQFF.

This clonotype has more than one count but fewer than ten. The chain carries TRBV6-1 and TRBJ1-1; no clear D gene. This CDR3 comprises 15 residues. The V end lost 7 bases, the J end lost 2 bases, and 17 bases lay between the germline ends. The germline V gene encodes CDR1 MNHNS and CDR2 SASEGT. CDR3 in amino acids: CASTLAEGFNTEAFF. The CDR3 DNA sequence: TGTGCCAGCACCCTAGCGGAGGGTTTCAACACTGAAGCTTTCTTT.

In its sample, this clonotype was seen many times. V usage is TRBV5-4 and J usage is TRBJ2-3; the D gene could be TRBD1 or TRBD2 (5 bases each). Per the germline V gene, CDR1 is SGHNT and CDR2 is YYREEE (reference sequence). V lost 4 bases, J lost 4 bases, and 13 bases lay in between. The CDR3 covers 14 residues. The CDR3 DNA reads as TGTGCCAGCAGCCCGCCAGGGACCTCAGATACGCAGTATTTT. It codes for CASSPPGTSDTQYF.

Note on this clonotype: This may arise from a read error, as a much more abundant clone is one base away. V gene TRBV7-9 combines with J gene TRBJ1-1; no reliable D call. The CDR3 runs to 14 residues. Germline assignment: CDR1 SEHNR and CDR2 FQNEAQ (reference sequence). In DNA form, the CDR3 reads TGTGCCGGCAGCTTAATACTGTCGAACACTGAAGCTTTCTTT. It specifies CAGSLILSNTEAFF.

The sample holds many counts of this clonotype. The V gene is TRBV20-1, the J gene TRBJ1-1; TRBD1 might be the D (5 bases). The germline CDR1 and CDR2 sequences are DFQATT and SNEGSKA (reference sequence). The CDR3 is 14 amino acids. The V end was cut by 1 base, the J end by 5 bases, with 14 bases between. CDR3 residues: CSARGQGMGTEAFF. The CDR3 nucleotides read TGCAGTGCTAGAGGGCAGGGAATGGGGACTGAAGCTTTCTTT.

Details on this clonotype: This may be a read error: a much more frequent sequence differs by one nucleotide. This chain links TRBV4-1 with TRBJ2-1; 11 positions agree with TRBD2. This CDR3 has 15 amino acids. Per the germline V gene, CDR1 is MGHRA and CDR2 is YSYEKL. CDR3 in DNA: TGCGCCAGCAGCCTAACTAGCGGGGGCTACGATGAGCAGTTCTTC. Protein: CASSLTSGGYDEQFF.